This is a list of T cell receptor beta chains from one sample in a study of T-cell reconstitution after alpha-beta-depleted transplantation in children. TCRdb re-analysed the PCR reads in MiXCR, keeping a single row per CDR3 protein. Altogether about 200,000 distinct CDR3 sequences are present, about 7% being singletons, with the ten largest covering 5.5%. The starting material was PBMCs, obtained before TCRalphabeta/CD19-depleted stem cell transplant. The receptors come from a boy between 2 and 10 years old with acute lymphoblastic leukemia, due to receive a stem cell transplant. CDR3s include the opening cysteine and the closing phenylalanine or tryptophan. Fields, in order: CDR3 DNA, CDR3 protein, J gene, V gene, clone size, D gene. A D gene is named only where the DNA matches it firmly. A clone size is listed for some rows: how often the clone was seen (once, few, many), or a class if it is expanded.

cdr3_nt: TGCAGTGCCCCCGGGACAGGGGCCTACGAGCAGTACTTC; cdr3_aa: CSAPGTGAYEQYF; j_call: TRBJ2-7; v_call: TRBV20-1; clone_size: few; d_call: TRBD1
cdr3_nt: TGCAGTGCTAGATTGGTGGGTAGCGGGATCAAAGAGACCCAGTACTTC; cdr3_aa: CSARLVGSGIKETQYF; j_call: TRBJ2-5; v_call: TRBV20-1; clone_size: many; d_call: TRBD2
cdr3_nt: TGTGCCAGCAGTTTATCGGTCACTACCCCACCAGATACGCAGTATTTT; cdr3_aa: CASSLSVTTPPDTQYF; j_call: TRBJ2-3; v_call: TRBV27; clone_size: few; d_call: .
cdr3_nt: TGCGCCAGCAGCAAAGGGGCCGGGACATCATACTCTGGGGCCAACGTCCTGACTTTC; cdr3_aa: CASSKGAGTSYSGANVLTF; j_call: TRBJ2-6; v_call: TRBV4-3; clone_size: many; d_call: .
cdr3_nt: TGTGCCAGCAGCTCCCGTATAGGTGCAGATACGCAGTATTTT; cdr3_aa: CASSSRIGADTQYF; j_call: TRBJ2-3; v_call: TRBV7-2; clone_size: many; d_call: .
cdr3_nt: TGTGCCAGCAGCTTGGCCCCGAGACAGGACCACTATGGCTACACCTTC; cdr3_aa: CASSLAPRQDHYGYTF; j_call: TRBJ1-2; v_call: TRBV5-6; clone_size: many; d_call: .
cdr3_nt: TGTGCCAGCAGCTTACCCGGGACAGCCTATGGCTACACCTTC; cdr3_aa: CASSLPGTAYGYTF; j_call: TRBJ1-2; v_call: TRBV7-2; clone_size: many; d_call: TRBD1
cdr3_nt: TGCAGTGCTACGGTGTTTCCTAGCGGGATCCCTTTCTCCTACAATGAGCAGTTCTTC; cdr3_aa: CSATVFPSGIPFSYNEQFF; j_call: TRBJ2-1; v_call: TRBV20-1; clone_size: few; d_call: TRBD2
cdr3_nt: TGTGCCACCAGCAGGGCTCCGACAGGGGGGGATACGCAGTATTTT; cdr3_aa: CATSRAPTGGDTQYF; j_call: TRBJ2-3; v_call: TRBV15; clone_size: many; d_call: TRBD1
cdr3_nt: TGCGCCAGCAGCTTACTCAGCGGGGGGGGTGTTGGGGAGCAGTACTTC; cdr3_aa: CASSLLSGGGVGEQYF; j_call: TRBJ2-7; v_call: TRBV4-3; clone_size: .; d_call: TRBD2
cdr3_nt: TGCAGTGCCCTAGGGACAGGGGGCACAGCTTTCTTT; cdr3_aa: CSALGTGGTAFF; j_call: TRBJ1-1; v_call: TRBV20-1; clone_size: few; d_call: TRBD1
cdr3_nt: TGTGCCAGCAGCCAAGTCCAGGGAGGCCTCTCCTACGAGCAGTACTTC; cdr3_aa: CASSQVQGGLSYEQYF; j_call: TRBJ2-7; v_call: TRBV3-1; clone_size: .; d_call: .
cdr3_nt: TGCAGTGCTAGAGATAGAAGACAGGGGCAGCCCCAGCATTTT; cdr3_aa: CSARDRRQGQPQHF; j_call: TRBJ1-5; v_call: TRBV20-1; clone_size: many; d_call: TRBD1
cdr3_nt: TGTGCCAGCACTTTATGGGACCTAGGGGGCGGTGGCACTGAAGCTTTCTTT; cdr3_aa: CASTLWDLGGGGTEAFF; j_call: TRBJ1-1; v_call: TRBV28; clone_size: few; d_call: TRBD1
cdr3_nt: TGCAGTGCTCATCCCGGACAGGGAATTTCTGGGGCCAACGTCCTGACTTTC; cdr3_aa: CSAHPGQGISGANVLTF; j_call: TRBJ2-6; v_call: TRBV20-1; clone_size: many; d_call: TRBD1